This T cell receptor (beta chain) was identified in a study of cytomegalovirus exposure and HLA in healthy donors. The ends were cut back, 0 bases at V and 4 bases at J, with 12 bases in the middle. The CDR3 consists of 15 residues. Germline CDR1 is LGHNA and CDR2 is YSLEER. Data came from immunoSEQ multiplex PCR; TCRdb stores just in-frame clones and leaves some out. This table holds some 170,000 clones, approximately 87% found once. This TCR was recovered from a woman in her 30s in good health and CMV-seronegative. This chain connects TRBV4-3 to TRBJ1-2; D gene ambiguous. Material for sequencing was PBMCs. In nucleotides, the CDR3 is TGCGCCAGCAGCCAAGATAGTCCCTCTCCCTATGGCTACACCTTC. It yields the protein CASSQDSPSPYGYTF.